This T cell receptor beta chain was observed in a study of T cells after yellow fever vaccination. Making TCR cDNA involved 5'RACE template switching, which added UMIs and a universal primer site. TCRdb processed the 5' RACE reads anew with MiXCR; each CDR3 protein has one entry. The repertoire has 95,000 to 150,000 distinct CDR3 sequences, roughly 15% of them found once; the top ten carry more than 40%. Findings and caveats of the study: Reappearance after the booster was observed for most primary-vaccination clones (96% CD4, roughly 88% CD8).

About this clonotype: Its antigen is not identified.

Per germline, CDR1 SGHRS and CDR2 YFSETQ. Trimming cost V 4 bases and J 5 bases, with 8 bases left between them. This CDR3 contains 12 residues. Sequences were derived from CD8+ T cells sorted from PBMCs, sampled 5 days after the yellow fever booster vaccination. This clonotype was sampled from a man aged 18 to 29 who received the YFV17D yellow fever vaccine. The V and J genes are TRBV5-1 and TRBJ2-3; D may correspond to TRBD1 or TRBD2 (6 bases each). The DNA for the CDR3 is TGCGCCAGCAGCGGGGGGCGAGATACGCAGTATTTT. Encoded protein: CASSGGRDTQYF.